Shown below are 27 T cell receptor beta chains from a single sample sequenced in a study of metastatic and nonmetastatic thyroid tumors. TCRdb re-called the PCR reads through MiXCR. The repertoire holds 25,000 to 30,000 clones, over 15% seen once, with about 4% in the top ten. Patients were all untreated before their thyroid surgery. Source material: blood. These receptors all stem from a female donor with papillary thyroid cancer or a benign thyroid nodule (not recorded which). Some clones in this sample may be carry-over from other donors' samples.

This clone has at least ten counts. The chain uses TRBV25-1 and TRBJ2-2; the D is unclear. The CDR3 extends over 16 amino acids. The germline CDR1 and CDR2 sequences are MGHDK and SYGVNS. Trimming left V 1 base short and J 1 base short, with 10 bases between. The CDR3 is CASSELGRQNTGELFF. The CDR3 region has the DNA TGTGCCAGCAGTGAATTGGGCAGGCAGAACACCGGGGAGCTGTTTTTT.

CDR3 amino acids: CASSLPDRVGEQYF. For the CDR3, the DNA is TGTGCCAGCAGCTTACCCGACAGGGTGGGTGAGCAGTACTTC. The rearrangement links TRBV11-2 to TRBJ2-7, with TRBD1 identical over 7 bases. The CDR3 has 14 amino acids. The V gene end was trimmed by 2 bases and the J gene end by 7 bases; junction bases not matched to a gene: 8. Germline V gene lookup returns CDR1 SGHAT and CDR2 FQNNGV.

The V and J genes are TRBV9 and TRBJ2-1; D gene uncertain. Deletions cut 0 bases from V and 6 bases from J, with 7 bases between. This CDR3 contains 13 residues. Germline V gene data show CDR1 as SGDLS and CDR2 as YYNGEE. The CDR3 DNA is TGTGCCAGCAGCGTAGGAGAAGTCAATGAGCAGTTCTTC. Encoded protein: CASSVGEVNEQFF.

This clone was observed a handful of times. The chain has TRBV6-1 and TRBJ2-3; 8 nucleotides match TRBD2. Unmatched junction bases numbered 1, after V lost 8 bases and J lost 0 bases. The CDR3 loop spans 13 amino acids. The germline V gene has CDR1 MNHNS and CDR2 SASEGT. This CDR3 reads CASGLASTDTQYF. In DNA, the CDR3 is TGTGCCAGCGGACTAGCTAGCACAGATACGCAGTATTTT.

This clone has more than one count but fewer than ten. Since a much larger clone is just one base distant, this may be a read error. The same CDR3 can be traced to other DNA sequences in this sample. J is TRBJ2-5 and V is TRBV7-9; possible D gene TRBD1, 6 bases. This CDR3 is 15 amino acids long. CDR1 is SEHNR, CDR2 FQNEAQ, per germline (reference sequence). The CDR3 protein is CASSPGWDNQETQYF. In DNA form, the CDR3 reads TGTGCCAGCAGCCCAGGCTGGGACAACCAAGAAACCCAGTACTTC. The variable domain in full, completed from reference TRBV7-9 and TRBJ2-5, reads DTGVSQNPRHKITKRGQNVTFRCDPISEHNRLYWYRQTLGQGPEFLTYFQNEAQLEKSRLLSDRFSAERPKGSFSTLEIQRTEQGDSAMYLCASSPGWDNQETQYFGPGTRLLVL.

Only a few counts were recorded for this clone. This chain links TRBV6-1 with TRBJ2-7; 8 bases line up with TRBD1. This CDR3 has 15 residues. Germline assignment: CDR1 MNHNS and CDR2 SASEGT. The V gene end was trimmed by 1 base and the J gene end by 5 bases; junction bases not matched to a gene: 7. CDR3 in DNA: TGTGCCAGCAGTGAAGTGGGGACAGGCTACCACGAGCAGTACTTC. It yields the protein CASSEVGTGYHEQYF.

This clone was counted ten times or more. This rearrangement joins TRBV2 to TRBJ1-6; D unclear. The V end lost 8 bases, the J end lost 0 bases, and 11 bases lay between the germline ends. CDR3 length equals 15 residues. CDR1 and CDR2 from the germline V gene are SNHLY and FYNNEI. The CDR3 DNA is TGTGCCAGCCGGTTACAGAGCTCCTATAATTCACCCCTCCACTTT. Its translation is CASRLQSSYNSPLHF.

Concerning this clone itself: At one end the junction does not follow the germline gene, possibly because of a read error. V and J are TRBV6-1 and TRBJ2-5; 8 nucleotides align to TRBD2. Germline V gene sequence: CDR1 MNHNS, CDR2 SASEGT. The length of the CDR3 is 15 residues. The CDR3 loop reads CASSENSGDSETKYF. CDR3 sequence (DNA): TGTGCCAGCAGTGAGAATAGCGGGGACTCGGAGACCAAGTACTTC.

CDR3 in DNA: TGTGCCAGCAGCGTAGACGCCGGGACAGGGTGGAATGAGCAGTTCTTC. Translated: CASSVDAGTGWNEQFF. This chain connects TRBV9 to TRBJ2-1; 9 bases agree with TRBD1. Germline values: CDR1 SGDLS, CDR2 YYNGEE. V was pared by 0 bases and J by 7 bases, with 8 bases of the junction left unmatched. The CDR3 contains 16 residues.

The rearrangement links TRBV30 to TRBJ2-7; D might be TRBD1 (6 bases). Per the germline V gene, CDR1 is GTSNPN and CDR2 is SVGIG (reference sequence). V lost 3 bases, J lost 0 bases, and 9 bases lay in between. The CDR3 contains 13 residues. The CDR3 DNA reads as TGTGCCTGGAGGGGGGCATCCTCCTACGAGCAGTACTTC. Encoded protein: CAWRGASSYEQYF.

This clone was seen many times. Different DNA sequences within this sample yield the same CDR3. The chain is built from TRBV12-3 or TRBV12-4 and TRBJ2-1; TRBD1 or TRBD2 may be the D gene (5 bases each). CDR3 size: 14 residues. V lost 6 bases to trimming and J lost 11 bases, with 20 bases between them. The CDR3 nucleotides read TGTGCCAGCAGGCGAGCAGGGCTAGCCGGTAAGCAGTTCTTC. Its protein product is CASRRAGLAGKQFF.

The sample holds many counts of this clone. V is TRBV27 and J is TRBJ2-1, with a tentative D call TRBD1 (5 bases). The CDR3 loop spans 16 amino acids. Trimming took off 5 bases at V and 0 bases at J, with 14 bases between the two ends. Germline V CDR1 and CDR2: MNHEY, SMNVEV (reference sequence). CDR3 amino acids: CASSPWTSDSYNEQFF. In nucleotides, the CDR3 is TGTGCCAGCAGTCCTTGGACATCAGACTCCTACAATGAGCAGTTCTTC.

By frequency in the sample, this clone is medium-sized (0.01 to 0.1%). J is TRBJ2-7 and V is TRBV27; 9 nucleotides align to TRBD1. Trimming cost V 6 bases and J 5 bases; bases outside gene matches: 8. The CDR3 contains 14 residues. Germline assignment: CDR1 MNHEY and CDR2 SMNVEV (reference sequence). The CDR3 spells CASSPGTGLHEQYF. The CDR3 DNA reads as TGTGCCAGCAGCCCCGGGACAGGGTTGCACGAGCAGTACTTC.

The genes are TRBV27 and TRBJ1-2, with D perhaps TRBD1 (6 bases). Trimming took off 5 bases at V and 2 bases at J, with 18 bases between the two ends. CDR1 is MNHEY, CDR2 SMNVEV, per germline (reference sequence). The CDR3 has 16 residues. The CDR3 loop reads CASSLLHGGGNYGYTF. The CDR3 DNA reads TGTGCCAGCAGTCTCCTACACGGCGGGGGCAACTATGGCTACACCTTC.

In its sample, this clone was seen many times. This chain links TRBV27 with TRBJ2-2; TRBD1 is a possible D gene (5 bases). Germline V gene data show CDR1 as MNHEY and CDR2 as SMNVEV (reference sequence). Deletions cut 6 bases from V and 8 bases from J, with 16 bases between. The CDR3 extends over 14 amino acids. In DNA, the CDR3 is TGTGCCAGCAGCGCCTGGCAGGGTTGGGGGGAGCTGTTTTTT. Its translation: CASSAWQGWGELFF.

The chain is built from TRBV5-1 and TRBJ2-6, with D unresolved. From germline, CDR1 is SGHRS and CDR2 YFSETQ. This CDR3 contains 17 residues. Trimming pared 0 bases from V and 1 base from J, leaving 11 bases between. CDR3 bases: TGCGCCAGCAGCTTGGGGTCGACTGCTTCTGGGGCCAACGTCCTGACTTTC. Encoded protein: CASSLGSTASGANVLTF.

This clone was seen ten or more times. The CDR3 is CASSIPHRGVGNTIYF. In DNA form, the CDR3 reads TGTGCCAGTAGTATCCCCCACAGGGGAGTTGGAAACACCATATATTTT. J is TRBJ1-3 and V is TRBV19; 7 positions agree with TRBD1. J was trimmed by 3 bases and V by 3 bases; bases with no gene match: 8. The length of the CDR3 is 16 residues. Germline V gene sequence: CDR1 LNHDA, CDR2 SQIVND (reference sequence).

This clone was counted ten times or more. CDR3 nucleotides: TGTGCCAGCAGTTTATGGGGGACAGGCAATCAGCCCCAGCATTTT. It encodes CASSLWGTGNQPQHF. The chain employs TRBV27 and TRBJ1-5, with 7 bases that match TRBD1. With 1 base clipped from V and 2 bases from J, the junction kept 2 bases outside the gene matches. Germline-derived CDR1 and CDR2 are MNHEY and SMNVEV (reference sequence). CDR3 length: 15 amino acids.

The J gene is TRBJ2-7, the V gene TRBV10-3; TRBD1 matches at 7 bases. Germline V CDR1 and CDR2: ENHRY, SYGVKD. V gave up 5 bases and J gave up 2 bases; unmatched junction bases: 12. The CDR3 sequence is 16 residues long. CDR3 DNA: TGTGCCATCAGTTGCCCGGACAGGTCCGGTGCCTACGAGCAGTACTTC. It yields the protein CAISCPDRSGAYEQYF.

J is TRBJ1-1 and V is TRBV6-6; 7 bases match TRBD1. The CDR3 length is 18 residues. Germline V lookup: CDR1 MNHNY, CDR2 SVGAGI (reference sequence). V trimming: 0 bases; J trimming: 4 bases; junction bases outside the gene matches: 14. The DNA of the CDR3 is TGTGCCAGCAGTTACTCTTCGTCGGAGGGGGCGCCGGGCACTGAAGCTTTCTTT. As protein: CASSYSSSEGAPGTEAFF.

This clone appeared many times. The chain has TRBV28 and TRBJ2-6; 7 bases line up with TRBD1. This CDR3 contains 17 residues. Per germline, CDR1 MDHEN and CDR2 SYDVKM. V was pared by 2 bases and J by 2 bases, with 6 bases of the junction left unmatched. The CDR3 loop is CASSLAGTDTGANVLTF. The DNA of the CDR3 is TGTGCCAGCAGTTTAGCCGGGACAGATACTGGGGCCAACGTCCTGACTTTC.

This clone was seen ten or more times. The V gene is TRBV6-6, the J gene TRBJ1-1, with 10 bases aligning to TRBD1. Unmatched junction bases numbered 17, after V lost 7 bases and J lost 0 bases. CDR1 MNHNY and CDR2 SVGAGI come from the germline V gene (reference sequence). This CDR3 has 19 amino acids. The chain's CDR3 is CASNSLLSGTGVMNTEAFF. Here the CDR3 DNA reads TGTGCCAGCAATTCCCTTCTCTCCGGGACAGGGGTTATGAACACTGAAGCTTTCTTT.

Comment on this clone: One end of the junction varies from germline; a read error may be responsible. The rearrangement joins TRBV27 to TRBJ1-1; 8 positions agree with TRBD1. The CDR3 is made up of 15 amino acids. CDR1 is MNHEY and CDR2 is SMNVEV in the germline V gene (reference sequence). The CDR3 DNA reads TGTGCAAGCAGTTTCGGGACAGGCCCCACCGCTGAAGCTTTCTTT. This translates into CASSFGTGPTAEAFF.

At least ten counts were recorded for this clone. A much larger clone differs by one base, so this may be a read error. The genes are TRBV27 and TRBJ2-1, with 12 bases lining up with TRBD1. With 6 bases clipped from V and 9 bases from J, the junction kept 6 bases outside the gene matches. The CDR3 has 14 residues. Germline V gives CDR1 MNHEY, CDR2 SMNVEV (reference sequence). Here the CDR3 reads CASSSGTGGCEQFF. In nucleotides, the CDR3 is TGTGCCAGCAGCTCCGGGACAGGGGGCTGTGAGCAGTTCTTC.

This clone has a count of ten or more. This chain connects TRBV7-9 to TRBJ2-3; 7 bases are a match to TRBD2. Germline loops: CDR1 SEHNR, CDR2 FQNEAQ (reference sequence). The CDR3 sequence is 15 residues long. The J segment lost 0 bases and the V segment lost 3 bases, leaving 3 bases of the junction unmatched. The CDR3 protein is CASSFSGLSTDTQYF. The CDR3 DNA follows: TGTGCCAGCAGCTTTAGCGGGCTTAGCACAGATACGCAGTATTTT.

This clone came up a few times. J is TRBJ2-5 and V is TRBV25-1; maybe TRBD2 (5 bases). This CDR3 has 17 amino acids. CDR1 is MGHDK and CDR2 is SYGVNS in the germline V gene. V was shortened by 2 bases and J by 2 bases, with 18 bases between the two germline ends. The CDR3 nucleotides are TGTGCCAGCAGTGAAACCACTAGAGGGAGAGGGCAAGAGACCCAGTACTTC. It codes for CASSETTRGRGQETQYF.

This clone was recorded many times. This sequence joins TRBV5-6 and TRBJ2-1, with D tentatively TRBD1 (6 bases). Trimming shortened V by 4 bases and J by 9 bases, and 14 bases separated the two germline ends. Germline CDR1 and CDR2: SGHDT and YYEEEE. CDR3 size: 13 residues. The CDR3 loop reads CASSVGQGSEQFF. CDR3 DNA: TGTGCCAGCAGCGTGGGCCAGGGGAGTGAGCAGTTCTTC.